The rows below give T cell receptor beta chains drawn from one sample of a study of blood T cell repertoires in COVID-19. Profiling relied on immunoSEQ multiplex PCR, and the TCRdb table lists in-frame clones only, not all of them. The sample carries 150,000 to 200,000 clones, 82% recorded once. The sequenced sample consisted of PBMCs or T cells enriched from blood (not recorded which). These receptor sequences come from a woman aged 60-75 years with acute COVID-19. Each CDR3 is given with its conserved first and last residue. Fields, in order: clone size, J gene, V gene, D gene, CDR3 DNA, CDR3 protein. D genes are given only for firm matches. Not all rows give a size; the values are once, few, many and, for expanded clones, a class.

clone size: NA
J gene: TRBJ1-2
V gene: TRBV5-1
D gene: NA
CDR3 DNA: TGCGCCAGCAGCCCATCGGGTGTGTCAAACTATGGCTACACCTTC
CDR3 protein: CASSPSGVSNYGYTF

clone size: NA
J gene: TRBJ1-3
V gene: TRBV7-9
D gene: NA
CDR3 DNA: TGTGCCAGCACCCCCCCCGGGAGCTCTGGAAACACCATATATTTT
CDR3 protein: CASTPPGSSGNTIYF

clone size: NA
J gene: TRBJ1-1
V gene: TRBV4-3
D gene: TRBD1
CDR3 DNA: TGCGCCAGCAGCCAACAATTGGGTGGACAGGGGGCTTTCTTT
CDR3 protein: CASSQQLGGQGAFF

clone size: once
J gene: TRBJ1-2
V gene: TRBV7-2
D gene: NA
CDR3 DNA: TGTGCCAGCAGCACCGTCCAGGGTTACTATGGCTACACCTTC
CDR3 protein: CASSTVQGYYGYTF

clone size: NA
J gene: TRBJ1-5
V gene: TRBV5-1
D gene: NA
CDR3 DNA: TGCGCCAGCAGCCGAACCCCCGGGGAACAGCCCCAGCATTTT
CDR3 protein: CASSRTPGEQPQHF

clone size: NA
J gene: TRBJ1-5
V gene: TRBV24-1
D gene: TRBD1
CDR3 DNA: TGTGCCACCAGTGTTTCCGGACAGGGGGATCAGCCCCAGCATTTT
CDR3 protein: CATSVSGQGDQPQHF

clone size: NA
J gene: TRBJ2-4
V gene: TRBV7-8
D gene: NA
CDR3 DNA: TGTGCCAGCAGCTCCACGAACCGGTACATTCAGTACTTC
CDR3 protein: CASSSTNRYIQYF

clone size: NA
J gene: TRBJ2-3
V gene: TRBV7-6
D gene: TRBD2
CDR3 DNA: TGTGCCAGCAGCCATCCTAGCGGGGGGGGCACAGATACGCAGTATTTT
CDR3 protein: CASSHPSGGGTDTQYF

clone size: NA
J gene: TRBJ2-2
V gene: TRBV15
D gene: TRBD1
CDR3 DNA: TGTGCCCGAGCGACAGGGGCGTCGAACACCGGGGAGCTGTTTTTT
CDR3 protein: CARATGASNTGELFF

clone size: NA
J gene: TRBJ2-1
V gene: TRBV5-6
D gene: NA
CDR3 DNA: TGTGCCAGCAGCTTGGGAGGGATGGGTGAGCAGTTCTTC
CDR3 protein: CASSLGGMGEQFF

clone size: NA
J gene: TRBJ1-2
V gene: TRBV28
D gene: NA
CDR3 DNA: TGTGCCAGCAGCTCAGGGGTGGCCAACTATGGCTACACCTTC
CDR3 protein: CASSSGVANYGYTF

clone size: NA
J gene: TRBJ2-2
V gene: TRBV10-1
D gene: TRBD2
CDR3 DNA: TGCGCCAGCAGTGCGGGACTAGCGGGAGGGACCGGGGAGCTGTTTTTT
CDR3 protein: CASSAGLAGGTGELFF

clone size: NA
J gene: TRBJ2-1
V gene: TRBV3-1/TRBV3-2
D gene: NA
CDR3 DNA: TGTGCCAGCAGCCAAGATTCCGGTAGCTCCTACAATGAGCAGTTCTTC
CDR3 protein: CASSQDSGSSYNEQFF

clone size: NA
J gene: TRBJ2-5
V gene: TRBV18
D gene: NA
CDR3 DNA: TGTGCCAGCTCACCACCGGACGGAGGGGAGACCCAGTACTTC
CDR3 protein: CASSPPDGGETQYF

clone size: NA
J gene: TRBJ1-4
V gene: TRBV24-1
D gene: NA
CDR3 DNA: TGTGCCACCAGTGACAACAAAGGGGGGGGGCACTATGAAAAACTGTTTTTT
CDR3 protein: CATSDNKGGGHYEKLFF

clone size: NA
J gene: TRBJ2-3
V gene: TRBV12-3/TRBV12-4
D gene: NA
CDR3 DNA: TGTGCCAGCAGTCCCACTTCAGATACGCAGTATTTT
CDR3 protein: CASSPTSDTQYF

clone size: NA
J gene: TRBJ1-2
V gene: TRBV6-1
D gene: TRBD1
CDR3 DNA: TGTGCCAGCAGTGATCCCGGGACAGGGAGCTATGGCTACACCTTC
CDR3 protein: CASSDPGTGSYGYTF

clone size: NA
J gene: TRBJ2-7
V gene: TRBV7-2
D gene: TRBD2
CDR3 DNA: TGTGCCAGCAGCCCGGTGAGCGGGAGGGCCTACGAGCAGTACTTC
CDR3 protein: CASSPVSGRAYEQYF

clone size: once
J gene: TRBJ1-3
V gene: TRBV19
D gene: NA
CDR3 DNA: TGTGCCAGTAGTATTGAGGGAAACACCATATATTTT
CDR3 protein: CASSIEGNTIYF

clone size: once
J gene: TRBJ2-4
V gene: TRBV4-3
D gene: NA
CDR3 DNA: TGCGCCAGCAGCCAAGAAGGCCTCGGGCCACCCGGCGGGGTTCAGTACTTC
CDR3 protein: CASSQEGLGPPGGVQYF

clone size: once
J gene: TRBJ1-1
V gene: TRBV5-1
D gene: NA
CDR3 DNA: TGCGCCAGCAGCTTGGGGGGCGGGAACACTGAAGCTTTCTTT
CDR3 protein: CASSLGGGNTEAFF

clone size: few
J gene: TRBJ2-3
V gene: TRBV7-2
D gene: TRBD2
CDR3 DNA: TGTGCCAGCAGCTTAGATCCTAGCGGGGTGCGAGATACGCAGTATTTT
CDR3 protein: CASSLDPSGVRDTQYF

clone size: NA
J gene: TRBJ2-1
V gene: TRBV6-5
D gene: TRBD2
CDR3 DNA: TGTGCCAGCAGTCCCCCCGCGGGGGTAAATGAGCAGTTCTTC
CDR3 protein: CASSPPAGVNEQFF

clone size: NA
J gene: TRBJ1-2
V gene: TRBV7-2
D gene: NA
CDR3 DNA: TGTGCCAGCAGCGTCACGTCAGAGGGAGTCTATGGCTACACCTTC
CDR3 protein: CASSVTSEGVYGYTF

clone size: NA
J gene: TRBJ2-3
V gene: TRBV18
D gene: TRBD2
CDR3 DNA: TGTGCCAGCTCACTGACTAGCGGGGGAGGTGATACGCAGTATTTT
CDR3 protein: CASSLTSGGGDTQYF

clone size: once
J gene: TRBJ1-1
V gene: TRBV13
D gene: TRBD1
CDR3 DNA: TGTGCCAGCAGCCCCCGGGACAGGGGCACTGAAGCTTTCTTT
CDR3 protein: CASSPRDRGTEAFF

clone size: NA
J gene: TRBJ2-6
V gene: TRBV7-6
D gene: NA
CDR3 DNA: TGTGCCAGCAGCGGAGGGGGAGGGTACTCTGGGGCCAACGTCCTGACTTTC
CDR3 protein: CASSGGGGYSGANVLTF

clone size: NA
J gene: TRBJ2-7
V gene: TRBV27
D gene: TRBD2
CDR3 DNA: TGTGCCAGCAGTTTATCTGGACTAGCGGGAGAACACGAGCAGTACTTC
CDR3 protein: CASSLSGLAGEHEQYF

clone size: NA
J gene: TRBJ2-3
V gene: TRBV10-1
D gene: TRBD2
CDR3 DNA: TGCGCCAGCAGCAGCGGGAGAGATGCAGATACGCAGTATTTT
CDR3 protein: CASSSGRDADTQYF

clone size: once
J gene: TRBJ1-1
V gene: TRBV7-2
D gene: TRBD1
CDR3 DNA: TGTGCCGGATCAGGGGGCGCGGGCACTGAAGCTTTCTTT
CDR3 protein: CAGSGGAGTEAFF

clone size: NA
J gene: TRBJ2-2
V gene: TRBV6-2/TRBV6-3
D gene: NA
CDR3 DNA: TGTGCCAGCAGTCTCCAATACCGGGAATACCGGGAGCTGTTTTTT
CDR3 protein: CASSLQYREYRELFF

clone size: NA
J gene: TRBJ2-6
V gene: TRBV5-1
D gene: NA
CDR3 DNA: TGCGCCAGCAGCGAGACAGGTCTCGGGGCCAACGTCCTGACTTTC
CDR3 protein: CASSETGLGANVLTF

clone size: NA
J gene: TRBJ1-1
V gene: TRBV3-1/TRBV3-2
D gene: TRBD1
CDR3 DNA: TGTGCCAGCAGCCAAGATCTGGGGACAGGGGGCACTGAAGCTTTCTTT
CDR3 protein: CASSQDLGTGGTEAFF

clone size: few
J gene: TRBJ1-6
V gene: TRBV6-5
D gene: NA
CDR3 DNA: TGTGCCAGCGGACAGAGTAATTCACCCCTCCACTTT
CDR3 protein: CASGQSNSPLHF

clone size: NA
J gene: TRBJ2-1
V gene: TRBV12-3/TRBV12-4
D gene: TRBD2
CDR3 DNA: TGTGCCAGCAGTGCTAGCGGGCGACCCATTTTATTCTTC
CDR3 protein: CASSASGRPILFF

clone size: NA
J gene: TRBJ2-1
V gene: TRBV5-1
D gene: TRBD2
CDR3 DNA: TGCGCCAGCAGCGGCGGGAGCAATGAGCAGTTCTTC
CDR3 protein: CASSGGSNEQFF

clone size: NA
J gene: TRBJ2-7
V gene: TRBV6-5
D gene: TRBD2
CDR3 DNA: TGTGCCAGCAGTTGGACTAGCGAGAATTACGAGCAGTACTTC
CDR3 protein: CASSWTSENYEQYF

clone size: NA
J gene: TRBJ2-7
V gene: TRBV30
D gene: TRBD1
CDR3 DNA: TGTGCCTGGGAGACAGGGTACGAGCAGTACTTC
CDR3 protein: CAWETGYEQYF

clone size: once
J gene: TRBJ1-6
V gene: TRBV7-2
D gene: TRBD1
CDR3 DNA: TGTGCCAGCAGCTTAAGGGGGCACGGGGGTTCACCCCTCCACTTT
CDR3 protein: CASSLRGHGGSPLHF

clone size: NA
J gene: TRBJ1-5
V gene: TRBV28
D gene: TRBD1
CDR3 DNA: TGTGCCAGCAGTTCGGGACAGGGGGATCAGCCCCAGCATTTT
CDR3 protein: CASSSGQGDQPQHF

clone size: NA
J gene: TRBJ1-1
V gene: TRBV5-1
D gene: NA
CDR3 DNA: TGCGCCAGCACCATCTCGGGGAACACTGAAGCTTTCTTT
CDR3 protein: CASTISGNTEAFF

clone size: NA
J gene: TRBJ1-1
V gene: TRBV6-5
D gene: NA
CDR3 DNA: TGTGCCAGCAGCCGTCCCCTCGAGGAAGCTTTCTTT
CDR3 protein: CASSRPLEEAFF

clone size: NA
J gene: TRBJ1-1
V gene: TRBV11-2
D gene: NA
CDR3 DNA: TGTGCCAGCAGCTTAGATCCCTTTTCGAGCATGAACACTGAAGCTTTCTTT
CDR3 protein: CASSLDPFSSMNTEAFF

clone size: NA
J gene: TRBJ1-2
V gene: TRBV5-1
D gene: TRBD1
CDR3 DNA: TGCGCCAGCAGCTCAGGACAGGGAGCTAACTATGGCTACACCTTC
CDR3 protein: CASSSGQGANYGYTF

clone size: NA
J gene: TRBJ1-1
V gene: TRBV10-3
D gene: TRBD1
CDR3 DNA: TGTGCCATCAGTGAGCCGGGACAGGGAGGAGGCACTGAAGCTTTCTTT
CDR3 protein: CAISEPGQGGGTEAFF

clone size: NA
J gene: TRBJ1-3
V gene: TRBV7-2
D gene: NA
CDR3 DNA: TGTGCCAGCAGCGCCACCCGGACAGTTTTCGGCTCTGGAAACACCATATATTTT
CDR3 protein: CASSATRTVFGSGNTIYF

clone size: NA
J gene: TRBJ1-3
V gene: TRBV3-1/TRBV3-2
D gene: TRBD1
CDR3 DNA: TGTGCCAGCAGCCAAGGCAACTACAGGGGGTCTGGAAACACCATATATTTT
CDR3 protein: CASSQGNYRGSGNTIYF

clone size: NA
J gene: TRBJ1-2
V gene: TRBV6-1
D gene: TRBD1
CDR3 DNA: TGTGCCAGCAGTGAATATGGACAGGGGAGCTATGGCTACACCTTC
CDR3 protein: CASSEYGQGSYGYTF

clone size: NA
J gene: TRBJ1-2
V gene: TRBV9
D gene: TRBD1
CDR3 DNA: TGTGCCAGCAGCGCACCGGGACAGGGTTATGGCTACACCTTC
CDR3 protein: CASSAPGQGYGYTF

clone size: few
J gene: TRBJ2-1
V gene: TRBV5-6
D gene: NA
CDR3 DNA: TGTGCCAGCAGCTTGGGGCCTACTAGCAATGAGCAGTTCTTC
CDR3 protein: CASSLGPTSNEQFF

clone size: few
J gene: TRBJ2-3
V gene: TRBV4-2
D gene: TRBD2
CDR3 DNA: TGTGCCAGCAGCCAAGAGTTGGAACTAGCGGGGGGTCGTACGCAGTATTTT
CDR3 protein: CASSQELELAGGRTQYF

clone size: NA
J gene: TRBJ2-4
V gene: TRBV4-3
D gene: NA
CDR3 DNA: TGCGCCAGCAGCCAAGATTTATTCGTGGGGGCCGGAAACATTCAGTACTTC
CDR3 protein: CASSQDLFVGAGNIQYF

clone size: NA
J gene: TRBJ1-3
V gene: TRBV4-3
D gene: NA
CDR3 DNA: TGCGCCAGCAGCCAAGCGGCTGCAGGGGTCGGAAACACCATATATTTT
CDR3 protein: CASSQAAAGVGNTIYF

clone size: NA
J gene: TRBJ2-3
V gene: TRBV6-2/TRBV6-3
D gene: NA
CDR3 DNA: TGTGCCAGCAGTTCCCAGGGGAATACGCAGTATTTT
CDR3 protein: CASSSQGNTQYF

clone size: once
J gene: TRBJ2-1
V gene: TRBV5-4
D gene: NA
CDR3 DNA: TGTGCCAGCAGCCTGACAGGAGGCAATGAGCAGTTCTTC
CDR3 protein: CASSLTGGNEQFF

clone size: NA
J gene: TRBJ2-7
V gene: TRBV24-1
D gene: TRBD1
CDR3 DNA: TGTGCCACCAGTGATCAACGGGACAGAATATACGAGCAGTACTTC
CDR3 protein: CATSDQRDRIYEQYF

clone size: NA
J gene: TRBJ2-3
V gene: TRBV5-1
D gene: TRBD2
CDR3 DNA: TGCGCCAGCAGCTTGCCGGGGGGAACAGATACGCAGTATTTT
CDR3 protein: CASSLPGGTDTQYF

clone size: NA
J gene: TRBJ2-5
V gene: TRBV7-6
D gene: NA
CDR3 DNA: TGTGCCAGCAGCCCCCAGGAGACCCAGTACTTC
CDR3 protein: CASSPQETQYF

clone size: once
J gene: TRBJ1-2
V gene: TRBV24-1
D gene: TRBD1
CDR3 DNA: TGTGCCACCGCTACAGGGGACTATGGCTACACCTTC
CDR3 protein: CATATGDYGYTF

clone size: NA
J gene: TRBJ2-7
V gene: TRBV5-6
D gene: TRBD2
CDR3 DNA: TGTGCCAGCAGCTATGGTAGCGGGAGTTACGAGCAGTACTTC
CDR3 protein: CASSYGSGSYEQYF